One sample yielded the 14 T cell receptor beta chains listed below, sequenced in a study of T cells in Graves' hyperthyroidism and ophthalmopathy. What was amplified from RNA transcripts were TCR beta CDR3 regions. With the HTBI primer set, the TCR CDR3 went through a first round of RT-PCR. Using its own MiXCR run on the multiplex PCR reads, TCRdb lists one record per CDR3 protein. The sample carries 620,000 or so distinct CDR3 sequences, about 14% recorded once. The sequencing sample was made of blood. These receptors originate from a woman in her fifties or sixties with Graves' ophthalmopathy.

This clonotype was seen repeatedly, ten times or more. This chain joins TRBV7-9 and TRBJ1-1; D not resolved. The CDR3 totals 15 residues. The germline gives CDR1 SEHNR, CDR2 FQNEAQ (reference sequence). V gave up 5 bases and J gave up 0 bases, with 13 bases separating them. CDR3 loop: CASSLNTVMNTEAFF. In nucleotides, the CDR3 is TGTGCCAGCAGCCTCAATACAGTGATGAACACTGAAGCTTTCTTT.

This clonotype was recorded many times. This chain links TRBV5-1 with TRBJ1-6; D unclear. Looked up from germline, CDR1 is SGHRS and CDR2 is YFSETQ. The CDR3 loop spans 16 amino acids. Trimming took 4 bases from V and 9 from J, leaving 20 bases between them. DNA of the CDR3: TGCGCCAGCAGCAATCAACCGGAGGGTACGAGTTCACCCCTCCACTTT. The encoded protein is CASSNQPEGTSSPLHF.

V usage is TRBV24-1 and J usage is TRBJ1-5; D is undetermined. The CDR3 contains 14 residues. Germline-derived CDR1 and CDR2 are KGHDR and SFDVKD. Trimming pared 12 bases from V and 2 bases from J, leaving 16 bases between. The CDR3, as DNA: TGTGCCCCACCCGGTGGATGTCGCAATCAGCCCCAGCATTTT. It codes for CAPPGGCRNQPQHF.

The table lists this clonotype with many counts. The V gene is TRBV11-3, the J gene TRBJ1-5; perhaps TRBD1 as D (5 bases). CDR3 length equals 13 residues. Between the trimmed V and J ends, which lost 4 bases and 3 bases, there was a span of 7 bases. CDR1 is SGHNT, CDR2 YENEEA, per germline. The CDR3 sequence is CASSWDVNQPQHF. The CDR3 DNA sequence: TGTGCCAGCAGCTGGGACGTCAATCAGCCCCAGCATTTT.

This clonotype came up many times. The CDR3 DNA reads as TGTGCCTGGGCCCGGGACAGGACACCAACTAATGAAAAACTGTTTTTT. Translated: CAWARDRTPTNEKLFF. The chain combines TRBV30 with TRBJ1-4; 8 bases align to TRBD1. Unmatched junction bases numbered 8, after V lost 5 bases and J lost 0 bases. Germline assignment: CDR1 GTSNPN and CDR2 SVGIG (reference sequence). The CDR3 loop spans 16 amino acids.

The sample holds a few counts of this clonotype. The genes are TRBV12-5 and TRBJ2-1; TRBD1 matches 7 bases. After removal of 5 bases from V and 3 bases from J, the junction contained 10 bases not matched to a gene. Germline lookup yields CDR1 LGHNT and CDR2 FRNRAP. The CDR3 totals 16 residues. In DNA, the CDR3 is TGTGCTAGTGGTAGTCCCGGGACAGAGGACTACAATGAGCAGTTCTTC. The encoded protein is CASGSPGTEDYNEQFF.

The chain has TRBV7-8 and TRBJ1-4; 7 nucleotides line up with TRBD1. CDR1 SGHVS and CDR2 FQNEAQ come from the germline V gene. This CDR3 spans 16 amino acids. The junction had 14 bases not matched to a gene; V was cut back by 6 bases and J by 7 bases. The CDR3 loop is CASRPTSGTEIEKLFF. CDR3 DNA: TGTGCCAGCAGACCAACCTCCGGGACAGAGATTGAAAAACTGTTTTTT.

This clonotype was observed a few times. This sequence joins TRBV5-6 and TRBJ1-1, with unresolved D. Germline lookup yields CDR1 SGHDT and CDR2 YYEEEE. Trimming shortened V by 2 bases and J by 1 base, and 9 bases separated the two germline ends. The CDR3 has 14 residues. The CDR3 nucleotides are TGTGCCAGCAGCTTCGGACCCCAGAACACTGAAGCTTTCTTT. It is translated as CASSFGPQNTEAFF.

Many counts were recorded for this clonotype. The chain is built from TRBV5-1 and TRBJ2-1; possibly TRBD2 for D (9 bases). This CDR3 has 16 amino acids. Germline CDR1 reads SGHRS; CDR2 reads YFSETQ. The V gene lost 4 bases and the J gene lost 4 bases, with 18 bases spanning the gap. CDR3 region: CASSQGAGGSYNEQFF. CDR3 coding DNA: TGCGCCAGCAGCCAGGGGGCGGGAGGGTCGTACAATGAGCAGTTCTTC.

The V gene is TRBV10-3, the J gene TRBJ2-5, with D possibly TRBD2 on 5 matching bases. The CDR3 extends over 14 amino acids. Trimming took 6 bases from V and 1 from J, leaving 12 bases between them. Germline V CDR1 and CDR2: ENHRY, SYGVKD. Here the CDR3 reads CAIRRTLAQETQYF. In DNA, the CDR3 is TGTGCCATCAGAAGGACTCTTGCCCAAGAGACCCAGTACTTC.

This clonotype was counted many times. J is TRBJ2-5 and V is TRBV11-3; D may be TRBD2 (6 bases). The CDR3 sequence is 14 residues long. Germline CDR1 SGHNT, CDR2 YENEEA. Trimming took off 4 bases at V and 5 bases at J, with 14 bases between the two ends. For the CDR3, the DNA is TGTGCCAGCAGCTACGGCGGGAATGCGGAGACCCAGTACTTC. Its protein product is CASSYGGNAETQYF.

The table lists this clonotype with many counts. The chain uses TRBV12-3 or TRBV12-4 and TRBJ1-1; possible D gene TRBD1, 6 bases. The CDR3 consists of 14 residues. The V and J ends lost 5 bases and 3 bases respectively, with 13 bases between them. The CDR3 sequence is CASSRGQKHTEAFF. CDR3 nucleotide sequence: TGTGCCAGCAGTCGGGGACAAAAACACACTGAAGCTTTCTTT.

This clonotype came up a few times. V usage is TRBV4-1 and J usage is TRBJ1-4; D not resolved. The CDR3 contains 15 residues. V lost 3 bases, J lost 2 bases, and 10 bases lay in between. Germline CDR1 is MGHRA and CDR2 is YSYEKL. The CDR3 region is CASSHPTKTNEKLFF. In nucleotides, the CDR3 is TGCGCCAGCAGCCACCCGACAAAGACTAATGAAAAACTGTTTTTT.

This clonotype occurred many times. The gene calls are TRBV20-1 and TRBJ2-7; the D is unclear. Germline V gene data show CDR1 as DFQATT and CDR2 as SNEGSKA (reference sequence). The CDR3 is 11 residues long. Trimming cost V 5 bases and J 3 bases, with 8 bases left between them. The CDR3 DNA is TGCAGTGCTCTATACCTCTACGAGCAGTACTTC. Translating it yields CSALYLYEQYF.